The clone carrying this T cell receptor (beta chain) appeared a single time. Its antigen is unidentified. A multiplex PCR was run with 60 Vbeta primers and 13 Jbeta primers. Data came from immunoSEQ multiplex PCR; TCRdb stores just in-frame clones and leaves some out. The data hold approximately 140,000 clones, with around 72% observed a single time. V lost 4 bases to trimming and J lost 2 bases; unmatched junction nucleotides: 17. This CDR3 is built from 18 residues. Germline V gives CDR1 SGDLS, CDR2 YYNGEE. This entry comes from a study of cytomegalovirus exposure and HLA in healthy donors. Study overall: In an earlier analysis, 90 million to 130 million unique TCR beta sequences were found from some 200 million T cells.

Study-level points and caveats: When the data were analyzed later, several of the most significant clusters appeared to be linked to common viral pathogens. Presence/absence results assume similar sequencing depth per donor, which may not hold.

Sequencing was carried out using PBMCs. This TCR derives from a woman in her thirties or forties in good health and CMV-seronegative. The chain couples TRBV9 to TRBJ2-7; 8 bases are shared with TRBD1. CDR3 nucleotide sequence: TGTGCCAGCAGCCCTCCGACCCTGGGACAGGTTCGCCCCTACGAGCAGTACTTC. As protein: CASSPPTLGQVRPYEQYF. Full variable domain (remainder filled in from reference TRBV9 and TRBJ2-7): DSGVTQTPKHLITATGQRVTLRCSPRSGDLSVYWYQQSLDQGLQFLIQYYNGEERAKGNILERFSAQQFPDLHSELNLSSLELGDSALYFCASSPPTLGQVRPYEQYFGPGTRLTVT.